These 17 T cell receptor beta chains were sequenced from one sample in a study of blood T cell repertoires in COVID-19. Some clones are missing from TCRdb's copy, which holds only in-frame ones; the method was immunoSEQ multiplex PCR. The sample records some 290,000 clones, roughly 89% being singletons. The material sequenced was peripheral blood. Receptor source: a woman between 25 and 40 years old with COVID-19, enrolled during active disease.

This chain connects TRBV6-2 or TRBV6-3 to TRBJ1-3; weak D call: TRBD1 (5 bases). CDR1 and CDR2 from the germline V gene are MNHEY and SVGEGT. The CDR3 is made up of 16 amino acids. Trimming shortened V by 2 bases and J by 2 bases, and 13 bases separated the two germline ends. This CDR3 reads CASSYPPAGTGNTIYF. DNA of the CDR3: TGTGCCAGCAGTTACCCCCCGGCAGGGACTGGAAACACCATATATTTT.

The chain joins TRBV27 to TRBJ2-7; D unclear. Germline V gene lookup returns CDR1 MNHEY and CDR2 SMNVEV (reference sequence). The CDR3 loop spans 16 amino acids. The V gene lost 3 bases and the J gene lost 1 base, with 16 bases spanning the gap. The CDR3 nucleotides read TGTGCCAGCAGTTTGTTTGGATTCCCACTATCCTACGAGCAGTACTTC. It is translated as CASSLFGFPLSYEQYF.

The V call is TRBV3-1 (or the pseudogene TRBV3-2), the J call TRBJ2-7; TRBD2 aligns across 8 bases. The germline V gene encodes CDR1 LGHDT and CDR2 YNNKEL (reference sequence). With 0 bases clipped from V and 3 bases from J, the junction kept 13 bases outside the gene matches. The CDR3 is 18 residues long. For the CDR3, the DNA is TGTGCCAGCAGCCAAGAAACGTCTCAGCGGGGGTCCGGCTACGAGCAGTACTTC. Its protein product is CASSQETSQRGSGYEQYF.

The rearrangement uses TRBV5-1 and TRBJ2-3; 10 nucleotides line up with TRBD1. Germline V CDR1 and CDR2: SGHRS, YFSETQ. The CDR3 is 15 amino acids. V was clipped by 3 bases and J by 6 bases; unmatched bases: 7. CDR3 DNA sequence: TGCGCCAGCAGCTCCGGGACAGGGGTCGTTGATACGCAGTATTTT. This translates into CASSSGTGVVDTQYF.

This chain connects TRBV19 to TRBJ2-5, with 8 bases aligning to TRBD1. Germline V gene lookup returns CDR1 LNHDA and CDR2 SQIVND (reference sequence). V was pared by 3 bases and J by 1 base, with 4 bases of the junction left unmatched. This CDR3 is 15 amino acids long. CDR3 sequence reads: CASSIGGTGQETQYF. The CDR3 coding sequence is TGTGCCAGTAGTATTGGGGGGACAGGCCAAGAGACCCAGTACTTC.

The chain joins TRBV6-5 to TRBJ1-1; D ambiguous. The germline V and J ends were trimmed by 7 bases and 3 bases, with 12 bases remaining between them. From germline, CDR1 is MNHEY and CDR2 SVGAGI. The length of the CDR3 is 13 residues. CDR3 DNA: TGTGCCAGCACCCGGGGATGGGACACTGAAGCTTTCTTT. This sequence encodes CASTRGWDTEAFF.

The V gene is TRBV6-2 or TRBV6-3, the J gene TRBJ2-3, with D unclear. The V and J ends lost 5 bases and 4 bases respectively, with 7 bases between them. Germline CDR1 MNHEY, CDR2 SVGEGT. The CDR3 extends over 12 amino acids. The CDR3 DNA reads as TGTGCCAGCAGTACCAGATCAGATACGCAGTATTTT. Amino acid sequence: CASSTRSDTQYF.

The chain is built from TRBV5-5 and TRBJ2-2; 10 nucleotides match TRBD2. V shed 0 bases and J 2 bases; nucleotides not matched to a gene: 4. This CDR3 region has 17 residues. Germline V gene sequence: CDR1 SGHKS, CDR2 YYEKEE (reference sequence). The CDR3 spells CASSLVSSGGNTGELFF. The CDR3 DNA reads TGTGCCAGCAGCTTGGTCTCTAGCGGGGGTAACACCGGGGAGCTGTTTTTT. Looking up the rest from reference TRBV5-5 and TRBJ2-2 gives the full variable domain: DAGVTQSPTHLIKTRGQQVTLRCSPISGHKSVSWYQQVLGQGPQFIFQYYEKEERGRGNFPDRFSARQFPNYSSELNVNALLLGDSALYLCASSLVSSGGNTGELFFGEGSRLTVL.

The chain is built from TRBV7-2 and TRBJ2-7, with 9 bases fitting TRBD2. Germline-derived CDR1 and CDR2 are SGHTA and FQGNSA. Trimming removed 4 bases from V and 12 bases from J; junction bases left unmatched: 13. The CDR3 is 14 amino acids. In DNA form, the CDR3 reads TGTGCCAGCAGCTCTGACCTAGCGGGACCAAGCAGGTACTTC. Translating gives CASSSDLAGPSRYF.

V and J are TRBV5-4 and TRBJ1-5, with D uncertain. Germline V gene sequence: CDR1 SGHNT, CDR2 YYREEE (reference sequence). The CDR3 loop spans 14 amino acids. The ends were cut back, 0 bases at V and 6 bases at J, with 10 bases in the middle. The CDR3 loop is CASSLGGGSQPQHF. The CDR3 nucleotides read TGTGCCAGCAGCTTGGGGGGAGGGAGTCAGCCCCAGCATTTT.

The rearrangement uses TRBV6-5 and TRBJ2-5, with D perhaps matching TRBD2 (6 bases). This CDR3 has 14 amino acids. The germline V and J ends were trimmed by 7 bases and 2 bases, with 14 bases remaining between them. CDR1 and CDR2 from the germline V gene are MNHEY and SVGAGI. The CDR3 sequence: CASNHWGEQETQYF. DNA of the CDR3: TGTGCCAGCAATCACTGGGGGGAACAAGAGACCCAGTACTTC.

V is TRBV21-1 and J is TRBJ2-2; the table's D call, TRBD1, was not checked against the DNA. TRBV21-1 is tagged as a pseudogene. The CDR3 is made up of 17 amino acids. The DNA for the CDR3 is TGTGCCAGCAGCAAAGGGGGGACAGGGATAGACACCGGGGAGCTGTTTTTT. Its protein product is CASSKGGTGIDTGELFF.

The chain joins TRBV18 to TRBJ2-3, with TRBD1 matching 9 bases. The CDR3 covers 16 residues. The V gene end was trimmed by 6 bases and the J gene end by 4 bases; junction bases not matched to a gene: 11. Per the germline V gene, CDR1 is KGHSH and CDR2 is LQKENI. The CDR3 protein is CASSRGLRQGADTQYF. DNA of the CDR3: TGTGCCAGCTCCAGGGGATTGAGACAGGGGGCAGATACGCAGTATTTT. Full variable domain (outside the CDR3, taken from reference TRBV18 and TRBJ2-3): NAGVMQNPRHLVRRRGQEARLRCSPMKGHSHVYWYRQLPEEGLKFMVYLQKENIIDESGMPKERFSAEFPKEGPSILRIQQVVRGDSAAYFCASSRGLRQGADTQYFGPGTRLTVL.

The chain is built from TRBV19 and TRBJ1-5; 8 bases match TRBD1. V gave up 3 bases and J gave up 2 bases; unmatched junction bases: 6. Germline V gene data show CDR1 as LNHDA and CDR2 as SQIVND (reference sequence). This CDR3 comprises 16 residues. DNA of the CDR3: TGTGCCAGTAGTATTATAGGACAGGGCCGCAATCAGCCCCAGCATTTT. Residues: CASSIIGQGRNQPQHF.

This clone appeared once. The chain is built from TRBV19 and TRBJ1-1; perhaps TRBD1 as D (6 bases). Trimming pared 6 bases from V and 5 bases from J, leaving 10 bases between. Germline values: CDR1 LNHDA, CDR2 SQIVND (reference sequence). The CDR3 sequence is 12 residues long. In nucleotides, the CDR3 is TGTGCCAGTAGCTACACAGGGACTGAAGCTTTCTTT. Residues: CASSYTGTEAFF.

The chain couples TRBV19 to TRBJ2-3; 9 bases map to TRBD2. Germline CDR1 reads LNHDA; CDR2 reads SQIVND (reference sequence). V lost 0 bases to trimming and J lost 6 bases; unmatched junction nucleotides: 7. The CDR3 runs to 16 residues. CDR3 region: CASSIDRAGGLDTQYF. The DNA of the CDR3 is TGTGCCAGTAGTATAGATCGGGCGGGGGGGCTTGATACGCAGTATTTT. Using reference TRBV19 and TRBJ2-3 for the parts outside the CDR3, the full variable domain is DGGITQSPKYLFRKEGQNVTLSCEQNLNHDAMYWYRQDPGQGLRLIYYSQIVNDFQKGDIAEGYSVSREKKESFPLTVTSAQKNPTAFYLCASSIDRAGGLDTQYFGPGTRLTVL.

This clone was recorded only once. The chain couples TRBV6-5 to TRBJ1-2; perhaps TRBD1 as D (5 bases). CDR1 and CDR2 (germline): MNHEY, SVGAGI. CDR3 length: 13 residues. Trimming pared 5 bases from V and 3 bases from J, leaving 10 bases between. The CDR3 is CASSPQGYYGYTF. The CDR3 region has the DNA TGTGCCAGCAGTCCTCAGGGCTACTATGGCTACACCTTC.